The 8 T cell receptor beta chains below were found in one sample sequenced in a study. TCRdb re-analysed the 5' RACE reads in MiXCR, keeping a single row per CDR3 protein. Counted here are around 57,000 distinct CDR3 sequences, roughly 30% occurring once; the ten biggest clones make up approximately 3%. Sequenced: tumor-infiltrating memory CD4+ T cells sorted from the breast tumor. Indicated subset: memory CD4+ T cells, CD4+CD45RO+CD25-. These TCRs come from a female donor with breast cancer.

This chain joins TRBV4-3 and TRBJ1-1, with D perhaps TRBD1 (6 bases). This CDR3 spans 14 amino acids. V lost 3 bases to trimming and J lost 3 bases, with 11 bases between them. Germline-derived CDR1 and CDR2 are LGHNA and YSLEER. The CDR3 nucleotides read TGCGCCAGCAGCCAGACAGGTATGGACACTGAAGCTTTCTTT. It is translated as CASSQTGMDTEAFF.

This clonotype was recorded a few times. This rearrangement joins TRBV5-1 to TRBJ2-3; TRBD1 matches 12 bases. This CDR3 region has 17 residues. Unmatched junction bases numbered 6, after V lost 1 base and J lost 3 bases. From germline, CDR1 is SGHRS and CDR2 YFSETQ. CDR3 protein: CASSLSPGQGATDTQYF. CDR3 bases: TGCGCCAGCAGCTTGAGCCCGGGACAGGGGGCGACAGATACGCAGTATTTT.

This clonotype was seen a few times. The chain links TRBV29-1 to TRBJ2-5; 9 positions agree with TRBD1. Trimming cost V 7 bases and J 5 bases; bases outside gene matches: 8. From germline, CDR1 is SQVTM and CDR2 ANQGSEA. The CDR3 covers 13 residues. The CDR3 is CSALGQGGETQYF. In nucleotides, the CDR3 is TGCAGCGCCTTGGGACAGGGTGGCGAGACCCAGTACTTC.

The J gene is TRBJ2-5, the V gene TRBV7-6; D is undetermined. CDR3 length: 13 residues. V was shortened by 2 bases and J by 5 bases, with 9 bases between the two germline ends. Per germline, CDR1 SGHVS and CDR2 FNYEAQ. The CDR3 reads CASSLKLWETQYF. CDR3 in DNA: TGTGCCAGCAGCTTAAAGTTATGGGAGACCCAGTACTTC.

Notes on this clonotype: One end of the junction is discordant with germline, which a read error may explain. The chain carries TRBV20-1 and TRBJ2-3; perhaps D is TRBD1 or TRBD2 (5 bases each). Germline V gives CDR1 DFQATT, CDR2 SNEGSKA (reference sequence). This CDR3 has 14 residues. The CDR3 is CSTRASLGVDTQYF. CDR3 nucleotides: TGCAGTACTAGAGCTAGCCTAGGGGTAGATACGCAGTATTTT.

This clonotype occurred a few times. The chain joins TRBV5-1 to TRBJ2-1; D possibly corresponds to TRBD2 (6 bases). Germline V CDR1 and CDR2: SGHRS, YFSETQ. V gave up 3 bases and J gave up 4 bases, with 17 bases separating them. There are 16 residues in the CDR3. CDR3 coding DNA: TGCGCCAGCAGCTGGGGGGTGGCGCGAGGGTACAATGAGCAGTTCTTC. This sequence encodes CASSWGVARGYNEQFF.

This clonotype has a handful of counts. In DNA, the CDR3 is TGTGCCAGCAGCTACAGGGGTGAAAAACTGTTTTTT. Translation: CASSYRGEKLFF. V gene TRBV7-8 combines with J gene TRBJ1-4; 7 bases map to TRBD1. Germline CDR1 SGHVS, CDR2 FQNEAQ. The CDR3 length is 12 residues. The V gene end was trimmed by 4 bases and the J gene end by 7 bases; junction bases not matched to a gene: 0.

At least ten counts were recorded for this clonotype. The genes are TRBV5-1 and TRBJ1-2; perhaps TRBD1 as D (6 bases). The ends were cut back, 5 bases at V and 5 bases at J, with 19 bases in the middle. The CDR3 length is 15 residues. The germline gives CDR1 SGHRS, CDR2 YFSETQ. The CDR3 nucleotides are TGCGCCAGCAGTCTCGGACAGTTTATGCGATATGGCTACACCTTC. Its protein is CASSLGQFMRYGYTF.